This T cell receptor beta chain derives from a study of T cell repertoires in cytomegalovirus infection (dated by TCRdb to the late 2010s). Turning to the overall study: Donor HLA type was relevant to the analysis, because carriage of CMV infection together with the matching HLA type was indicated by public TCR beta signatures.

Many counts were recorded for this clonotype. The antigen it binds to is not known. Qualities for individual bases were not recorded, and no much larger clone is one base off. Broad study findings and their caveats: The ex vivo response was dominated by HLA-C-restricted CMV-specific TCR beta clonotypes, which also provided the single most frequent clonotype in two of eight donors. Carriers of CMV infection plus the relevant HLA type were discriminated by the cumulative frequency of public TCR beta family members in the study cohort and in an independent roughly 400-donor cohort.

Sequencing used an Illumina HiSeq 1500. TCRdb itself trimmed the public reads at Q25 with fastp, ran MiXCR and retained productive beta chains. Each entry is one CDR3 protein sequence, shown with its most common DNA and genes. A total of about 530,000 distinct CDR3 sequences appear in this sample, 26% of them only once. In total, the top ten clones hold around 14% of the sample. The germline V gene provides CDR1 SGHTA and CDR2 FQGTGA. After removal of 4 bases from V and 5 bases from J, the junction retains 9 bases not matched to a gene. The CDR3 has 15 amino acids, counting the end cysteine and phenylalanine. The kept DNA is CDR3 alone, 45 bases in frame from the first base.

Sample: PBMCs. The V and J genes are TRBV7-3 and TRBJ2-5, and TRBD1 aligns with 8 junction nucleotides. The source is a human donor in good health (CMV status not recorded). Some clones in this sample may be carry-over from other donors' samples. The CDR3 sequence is CASSSQGASGETQYF. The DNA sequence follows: TGTGCCAGCAGCTCCCAGGGGGCCTCTGGGGAGACCCAGTACTTC. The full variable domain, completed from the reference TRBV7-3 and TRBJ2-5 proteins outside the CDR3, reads GAGVSQTPSNKVTEKGKYVELRCDPISGHTALYWYRQSLGQGPEFLIYFQGTGAADDSGLPNDRFFAVRPEGSVSTLKIQRTERGDSAVYLCASSSQGASGETQYFGPGTRLLVL.